Shown below are 28 T cell receptor beta chains from a single sample sequenced in a study of cytomegalovirus exposure and HLA in healthy donors. A multiplex PCR was run with 60 Vbeta primers and 13 Jbeta primers. This table comes from immunoSEQ multiplex PCR, and its TCRdb copy is limited to in-frame clones, with some not included. The sample records 150,000 to 200,000 clones, about four fifths being singletons. The sample taken for sequencing was PBMCs. The receptors were gathered from a male donor in good health and CMV-seropositive.

This clone appeared a few times. This chain joins TRBV9 and TRBJ2-7; maybe TRBD1 (6 bases). From germline, CDR1 is SGDLS and CDR2 YYNGEE. V dropped 4 bases and J dropped 4 bases, with 15 bases sitting between them. CDR3 size: 14 residues. This CDR3 reads CASSPRAGAYEQYF. CDR3 DNA: TGTGCCAGCAGCCCGCGGGCAGGGGCTTACGAGCAGTACTTC.

The genes are TRBV5-1 and TRBJ1-1; the D gene is possibly TRBD1 (5 bases). The V end lost 2 bases, the J end lost 7 bases, and 12 bases lay between the germline ends. Germline CDR1 is SGHRS and CDR2 is YFSETQ. This CDR3 contains 13 residues. CDR3 protein: CASSFTGEIEAFF. DNA of the CDR3: TGCGCCAGCAGCTTCACGGGGGAAATTGAAGCTTTCTTT.

The V and J genes are TRBV5-4 and TRBJ2-5; D is possibly TRBD2 (6 bases). The CDR3 length is 17 residues. Germline lookup yields CDR1 SGHNT and CDR2 YYREEE (reference sequence). V lost 0 bases to trimming and J lost 5 bases, with 20 bases between them. CDR3 sequence (DNA): TGTGCCAGCAGCTTGGCCGGGGCGGGGATGCCTTGGGAGACCCAGTACTTC. Its translation is CASSLAGAGMPWETQYF.

This rearrangement joins TRBV19 to TRBJ1-2; the D gene is possibly TRBD1 (6 bases). The V and J ends lost 3 bases and 6 bases respectively, with 11 bases between them. This CDR3 has 13 amino acids. In germline, CDR1 is LNHDA, CDR2 SQIVND (reference sequence). As DNA, the CDR3 is TGTGCCAGTAGTATTACAGGGCCCCATGGCTACACCTTC. Translating gives CASSITGPHGYTF.

V gene TRBV4-1 combines with J gene TRBJ1-1; D perhaps matches TRBD1 (6 bases). V was trimmed by 3 bases and J by 2 bases, leaving 13 bases between them. This CDR3 is 15 amino acids long. Germline V gene lookup returns CDR1 MGHRA and CDR2 YSYEKL. CDR3 bases: TGCGCCAGCAGCCAGGAACACAGGGCTAACACTGAAGCTTTCTTT. It specifies CASSQEHRANTEAFF.

J is TRBJ1-1 and V is TRBV6-5; 8 bases map to TRBD1. This CDR3 has 14 amino acids. V shed 4 bases, J shed 3 bases, and the junction held 4 bases outside the gene matches. Germline CDR1 and CDR2: MNHEY and SVGAGI. This chain's CDR3 is CASSSQGAHTEAFF. The CDR3 DNA sequence: TGTGCCAGCAGTTCTCAGGGGGCGCACACTGAAGCTTTCTTT.

The chain carries TRBV4-3 and TRBJ1-1; 9 bases map to TRBD1. The CDR3 length is 15 residues. CDR1 is LGHNA and CDR2 is YSLEER in the germline V gene. V shed 1 base, J shed 4 bases, and the junction held 4 bases outside the gene matches. CDR3: CASSQAGQGLTEAFF. CDR3 sequence (DNA): TGCGCCAGCAGCCAAGCAGGACAGGGGCTCACTGAAGCTTTCTTT.

This clone was seen once. The V and J genes are TRBV6-5 and TRBJ1-1; TRBD1 aligns across 7 bases. Germline V gene sequence: CDR1 MNHEY, CDR2 SVGAGI. Losses at the gene ends were 6 bases for V and 5 bases for J; bases not matched to a gene: 9. The CDR3 has 14 residues. The CDR3 spells CASRPSTGRTEAFF. The DNA of the CDR3 is TGTGCCAGCAGACCCTCGACAGGGCGGACTGAAGCTTTCTTT.

The V and J genes are TRBV7-9 and TRBJ1-3; 7 bases map to TRBD1. Germline CDR1 and CDR2: SEHNR and FQNEAQ (reference sequence). This CDR3 contains 15 residues. V lost 5 bases, J lost 2 bases, and 6 bases stayed unmatched. CDR3 coding DNA: TGTGCCAGCAGCCTAAGACAGGGCGCTGGAAACACCATATATTTT. Protein: CASSLRQGAGNTIYF. Variable domain in full (rest from reference TRBV7-9 and TRBJ1-3): DTGVSQNPRHKITKRGQNVTFRCDPISEHNRLYWYRQTLGQGPEFLTYFQNEAQLEKSRLLSDRFSAERPKGSFSTLEIQRTEQGDSAMYLCASSLRQGAGNTIYFGEGSWLTVV.

The chain is built from TRBV11-1 and TRBJ2-1; D unclear. Trimming took 5 bases from V and 7 from J, leaving 6 bases between them. This CDR3 region has 11 residues. The germline gives CDR1 SGHAT, CDR2 FQDESV (reference sequence). The CDR3 reads CASSRSNEQFF. CDR3 in DNA: TGTGCCAGCAGCCGCAGTAATGAGCAGTTCTTC. The full variable domain, completed using reference TRBV11-1 and TRBJ2-1, is EAEVAQSPRYKITEKSQAVAFWCDPISGHATLYWYRQILGQGPELLVQFQDESVVDDSQLPKDRFSAERLKGVDSTLKIQPAELGDSAMYLCASSRSNEQFFGPGTRLTVL.

V gene TRBV7-2 combines with J gene TRBJ1-5; 7 positions agree with TRBD1. V trimming: 4 bases; J trimming: 3 bases; junction bases outside the gene matches: 9. Germline V CDR1 and CDR2: SGHTA, FQGNSA. The CDR3 has 16 residues. The DNA for the CDR3 is TGTGCCAGCAGCTATCCGGAGGGGGCAGACAATCAGCCCCAGCATTTT. Translating gives CASSYPEGADNQPQHF.

V usage is TRBV7-3 and J usage is TRBJ1-2; D ambiguous. The CDR3 extends over 13 amino acids. Per the germline V gene, CDR1 is SGHTA and CDR2 is FQGTGA. V lost 10 bases and J lost 4, with 16 bases in between. DNA for the CDR3: TGTGCCACCACCCACCGACGGAGCTATGGCTACACCTTC. Translation gives CATTHRRSYGYTF.

The rearrangement uses TRBV6-5 and TRBJ1-5; 9 positions agree with TRBD1. The junction had 0 bases not matched to a gene; V was cut back by 6 bases and J by 6 bases. The V gene's germline CDR1 is MNHEY and CDR2 SVGAGI. This CDR3 is built from 12 residues. The CDR3 sequence: CASRTGGQPQHF. CDR3 nucleotide sequence: TGTGCCAGCAGGACAGGGGGTCAGCCCCAGCATTTT.

J is TRBJ1-1 and V is TRBV16, with D possibly TRBD1 on 5 matching bases. Trimming cost V 4 bases and J 0 bases, with 12 bases left between them. Germline V CDR1 and CDR2: KGHSY, FQNENV. This CDR3 has 15 amino acids. In nucleotides, the CDR3 is TGTGCCAGCAGCCGGCGGGGGACCATGAACACTGAAGCTTTCTTT. It is translated as CASSRRGTMNTEAFF.

This clone was observed a few times. This chain joins TRBV7-2 and TRBJ1-2, with 8 bases identical to TRBD1. After removal of 5 bases from V and 4 bases from J, the junction contained 3 bases not matched to a gene. The germline gives CDR1 SGHTA, CDR2 FQGNSA. The CDR3 loop spans 13 amino acids. The DNA for the CDR3 is TGTGCCAGCAGCCCGGGACAGGTCTATGGCTACACCTTC. Amino acid sequence: CASSPGQVYGYTF.

The V gene is TRBV7-9, the J gene TRBJ1-2, with D uncertain. Germline CDR1 and CDR2: SEHNR and FQNEAQ (reference sequence). V dropped 5 bases and J dropped 3 bases, with 7 bases sitting between them. This CDR3 has 12 amino acids. The CDR3 nucleotides read TGTGCCAGCAGCATGGAGGACTATGGCTACACCTTC. It is translated as CASSMEDYGYTF.

V is TRBV5-4 and J is TRBJ1-2; 9 bases match TRBD1. V shed 3 bases, J shed 4 bases, and the junction held 10 bases outside the gene matches. The CDR3 sequence is 16 residues long. Looked up from germline, CDR1 is SGHNT and CDR2 is YYREEE (reference sequence). The CDR3 nucleotides are TGTGCCAGCAGCTGGCGTACCGGACAGGGGATCTATGGCTACACCTTC. This codes for CASSWRTGQGIYGYTF.

With regard to this clone: At one of its ends the junction is not consistent with the germline gene, which may arise from a read error. CDR3 in amino acids: CASGQAEGTGANVLTF. CDR3 DNA sequence: TGCGCCAGCGGCCAAGCCGAGGGAACTGGGGCCAACGTCCTGACTTTC. V usage is TRBV4-1 and J usage is TRBJ2-6; a possible D gene is TRBD2 (5 bases). Germline CDR1 MGHRA, CDR2 YSYEKL. This CDR3 region has 16 residues.

This clone was seen more than once but under ten times. In nucleotides, the CDR3 is TGTGCCAGCAGCTCGAACCTTTACAAGCGCACTGAAGCTTTCTTT. Protein sequence: CASSSNLYKRTEAFF. The chain links TRBV5-4 to TRBJ1-1; D unresolved. Between the trimmed V and J ends, which lost 3 bases and 4 bases, there was a span of 16 bases. The CDR3 runs 15 residues. From germline, CDR1 is SGHNT and CDR2 YYREEE (reference sequence).

This sequence joins TRBV7-9 and TRBJ2-5, with 8 bases aligning to TRBD1. The DNA end is a closer match to TRBJ2-7, so the J assignment may be wrong. CDR1 and CDR2 from the germline V gene are SEHNR and FQNEAQ (reference sequence). The CDR3 runs to 14 residues. The CDR3 is CASSLDRGAGEQYF. In DNA, the CDR3 is TGTGCCAGCAGCCTCGACAGGGGAGCGGGCGAGCAGTACTTC.

The V and J genes are TRBV11-2 and TRBJ2-5; the match to TRBD1 covers 10 bases. The V gene's germline CDR1 is SGHAT and CDR2 FQNNGV. The CDR3 spans 14 residues. The V segment lost 5 bases and the J segment 3 bases; nucleotides outside the gene matches: 3. The CDR3 sequence is CASSLGTGEETQYF. The CDR3, as DNA: TGTGCCAGCAGCCTGGGGACAGGGGAAGAGACCCAGTACTTC.

The chain uses TRBV5-1 and TRBJ2-5, with 7 bases matching TRBD2. The J call is doubtful: the DNA matches TRBJ2-7 better. Germline V gene lookup returns CDR1 SGHRS and CDR2 YFSETQ. This CDR3 is built from 14 residues. The CDR3 DNA follows: TGCGCCAGCAGCTTGAGGTTCGGGGGGAACGAGCAGTACTTC. The encoded protein is CASSLRFGGNEQYF.

This chain joins TRBV2 and TRBJ1-1, with TRBD1 identical over 8 bases. Per the germline V gene, CDR1 is SNHLY and CDR2 is FYNNEI. The CDR3 extends over 15 amino acids. The trim removed 6 bases at V and 7 bases at J, leaving 13 bases unmatched. The CDR3 coding sequence is TGTGCCAGCAGGGAACAACCGCAGGGGGCTGGTGAAGCTTTCTTT. Amino acids: CASREQPQGAGEAFF. The full variable domain, in which reference TRBV2 and TRBJ1-1 provide the parts outside the CDR3, is EPEVTQTPSHQVTQMGQEVILRCVPISNHLYFYWYRQILGQKVEFLVSFYNNEISEKSEIFDDQFSVERPDGSNFTLKIRSTKLEDSAMYFCASREQPQGAGEAFFGQGTRLTVV.

A few counts support this clone. The V and J genes are TRBV25-1 and TRBJ1-1; D ambiguous. V was trimmed by 4 bases and J by 0 bases, leaving 6 bases between them. Germline lookup yields CDR1 MGHDK and CDR2 SYGVNS. CDR3 length: 13 residues. The CDR3 spells CASSARLNTEAFF. In DNA form, the CDR3 reads TGTGCCAGCAGTGCCAGATTGAACACTGAAGCTTTCTTT.

This chain links TRBV10-2 with TRBJ1-4; 7 bases map to TRBD1. The CDR3 consists of 13 residues. Trimming cost V 10 bases and J 8 bases; bases outside gene matches: 10. Germline values: CDR1 WSHSY, CDR2 SAAADI. The chain's CDR3 is CAISQGFGEKLFF. DNA for the CDR3: TGCGCCATTTCACAGGGGTTCGGGGAAAAACTGTTTTTT.

The chain links TRBV9 to TRBJ1-2, with no clear D. Germline CDR1 and CDR2: SGDLS and YYNGEE. The CDR3 contains 16 residues. V lost 3 bases and J lost 4, with 19 bases in between. The CDR3 region is CASSGRGSDLTYGYTF. CDR3 nucleotide sequence: TGTGCCAGCAGCGGGAGAGGGTCCGACCTAACCTATGGCTACACCTTC.

This clone was detected only a few times. The gene calls are TRBV7-6 and TRBJ2-3; a possible D gene is TRBD1 (6 bases). V was trimmed by 5 bases and J by 2 bases, leaving 14 bases between them. CDR1 SGHVS and CDR2 FNYEAQ come from the germline V gene. This CDR3 region has 15 residues. This CDR3 reads CASSLRQDDTDTQYF. In DNA form, the CDR3 reads TGTGCCAGCAGCCTAAGACAGGACGACACAGATACGCAGTATTTT.

The genes are TRBV2 and TRBJ2-7; D gene uncertain. The CDR3 sequence is 12 residues long. Trimming took 7 bases from V and 3 from J, leaving 10 bases between them. Germline CDR1 SNHLY, CDR2 FYNNEI. CDR3 region: CASTFLGYEQYF. The CDR3 coding sequence is TGTGCCAGCACCTTCCTCGGCTACGAGCAGTACTTC.